These 23 T cell receptor beta chains came from one sample sequenced in a study of shared T cell receptors in the human thymus. This table comes from immunoSEQ multiplex PCR, and its TCRdb copy is limited to in-frame clones, with some not included. The sample carries 630,000 or so clones, about 87% recorded once. Separately, the same data were catalogued under a study of human thymus T cells.

The sequenced sample consisted of thymocytes. These receptors were obtained from a boy less than two years old with a congenital heart defect.

V gene TRBV11-2 combines with J gene TRBJ2-1, with D maybe TRBD2 (5 bases). CDR1 is SGHAT, CDR2 FQNNGV, per germline. The CDR3 is 14 residues long. V was shortened by 5 bases and J by 6 bases, with 14 bases between the two germline ends. The CDR3 region is CASSILGLINEQFF. The CDR3 nucleotides read TGTGCCAGCAGCATACTAGGCCTCATCAATGAGCAGTTCTTC.

The rearrangement links TRBV29-1 to TRBJ1-1; 7 bases agree with TRBD1. Trimming removed 6 bases from V and 11 bases from J; junction bases left unmatched: 3. The CDR3 spans 9 residues. Germline CDR1 reads SQVTM; CDR2 reads ANQGSEA. The CDR3 loop is CSVQQGAFF. The CDR3 coding sequence is TGCAGCGTACAACAGGGGGCTTTCTTT.

The chain is built from TRBV28 and TRBJ1-5; the D gene is possibly TRBD1 (6 bases). CDR3 size: 16 residues. Germline CDR1 reads MDHEN; CDR2 reads SYDVKM. Deletions cut 3 bases from V and 4 bases from J, with 16 bases between. The CDR3 DNA reads as TGTGCCAGCAGTTTGGGGCTGGGACACTTAAATCAGCCCCAGCATTTT. Residues: CASSLGLGHLNQPQHF.

This clone has only one observation. The germline gene is not matched at one end of the junction; a read error may be the cause. The rearrangement links TRBV20-1 to TRBJ2-3, with 11 bases matching TRBD2. Germline V gene lookup returns CDR1 DFQATT and CDR2 SNEGSKA (reference sequence). This CDR3 is built from 8 residues. CDR3: CRAGLAAW. The CDR3 DNA reads as TGCAGGGCGGGACTAGCGGCGTGG.

Only one count was recorded for this clone. Other DNA sequences within the sample encode an identical CDR3. This sequence joins TRBV28 and TRBJ1-5, with a weak D call TRBD1 (6 bases). CDR3 length: 14 amino acids. The germline CDR1 and CDR2 sequences are MDHEN and SYDVKM. V was shortened by 3 bases and J by 1 base, with 7 bases between the two germline ends. CDR3 residues: CASSLRGSNQPQHF. In DNA, the CDR3 is TGTGCCAGCAGTTTGAGGGGGAGCAATCAGCCCCAGCATTTT.

The rearrangement uses TRBV4-3 and TRBJ1-5; TRBD1 might be the D (5 bases). Germline V lookup: CDR1 LGHNA, CDR2 YSLEER. CDR3 length: 14 residues. V lost 0 bases and J lost 7, with 10 bases in between. The CDR3 here is CASSQDVAGQPQHF. CDR3 coding DNA: TGCGCCAGCAGCCAAGATGTCGCAGGGCAGCCCCAGCATTTT.

The chain recombines TRBV20-1 with TRBJ1-4, with D unclear. The germline V gene encodes CDR1 DFQATT and CDR2 SNEGSKA (reference sequence). The V end was cut by 6 bases, the J end by 8 bases, with 10 bases between. This CDR3 spans 11 amino acids. The DNA of the CDR3 is TGCAGTGCCACAGAGTGGGAAAAACTGTTTTTT. Encoded protein: CSATEWEKLFF.

In regard to this clone: A junction boundary mismatches the germline segment, possibly from a read error. This chain links TRBV7-7 with TRBJ2-7, with 7 nucleotides matching TRBD1. Germline loops: CDR1 SSHAT, CDR2 FNYEAQ (reference sequence). The CDR3 is made up of 19 amino acids. The CDR3 protein is CASSLAAISGQGVSYEQYF. The CDR3 DNA reads TGTGCTAGCAGCTTAGCAGCAATCTCTGGTCAGGGGGTCTCCTACGAGCAGTACTTC.

V is TRBV28 and J is TRBJ2-1, with 14 bases identical to TRBD2. The CDR3 is 20 amino acids. Germline V gives CDR1 MDHEN, CDR2 SYDVKM. V lost 5 bases, J lost 0 bases, and 12 bases stayed unmatched. The DNA of the CDR3 is TGTGCCAGCAGTCCCCCAATGGGACTAGCGGGAGAGAGCTCCTACAATGAGCAGTTCTTC. It translates to CASSPPMGLAGESSYNEQFF.

The genes are TRBV5-1 and TRBJ2-2; maybe TRBD2 (5 bases). The V end lost 5 bases, the J end lost 3 bases, and 14 bases lay between the germline ends. This CDR3 has 15 residues. Per germline, CDR1 SGHRS and CDR2 YFSETQ. In DNA form, the CDR3 reads TGCGCCAGCAGATCGAGGGCTCTAGACACCGGGGAGCTGTTTTTT. It yields the protein CASRSRALDTGELFF.

The V call is TRBV28, the J call TRBJ1-5; D gene ambiguous. V lost 6 bases and J 3 bases, leaving 18 bases between the germline ends. This CDR3 spans 16 amino acids. In germline, CDR1 is MDHEN, CDR2 SYDVKM. This chain's CDR3 is CASRAGDGEFNQPQHF. The DNA of the CDR3 is TGTGCCAGCAGGGCCGGGGATGGGGAATTCAATCAGCCCCAGCATTTT.

This CDR3 is CASGLRDSPRTDTQYF. Written as DNA, the CDR3 is TGTGCCAGTGGCTTACGGGACAGTCCTCGCACAGATACGCAGTATTTT. The chain joins TRBV28 to TRBJ2-3; 7 bases are a match to TRBD1. The CDR3 length is 16 residues. Germline values: CDR1 MDHEN, CDR2 SYDVKM. V trimming: 9 bases; J trimming: 1 base; junction bases outside the gene matches: 13.

The V call is TRBV6-1, the J call TRBJ2-1; 9 bases map to TRBD1. CDR3 length: 15 amino acids. Germline assignment: CDR1 MNHNS and CDR2 SASEGT. J lost 1 base, V lost 6 bases, and 4 bases had no gene match. The CDR3 DNA is TGTGCCAGCAGGGACAGGGGAAGGTCCTACAATGAGCAGTTCTTC. It specifies CASRDRGRSYNEQFF.

This chain connects TRBV10-3 to TRBJ1-1; TRBD1 is a possible D gene (6 bases). The CDR3 contains 17 residues. Germline values: CDR1 ENHRY, CDR2 SYGVKD. V lost 0 bases and J lost 4, with 18 bases in between. For the CDR3, the DNA is TGTGCCATCAGTGAGTCTCAGGACAGAAGGTCCTCCACTGAAGCTTTCTTT. Translation: CAISESQDRRSSTEAFF.

V gene TRBV27 combines with J gene TRBJ2-1, with D tentatively TRBD2 (6 bases). CDR1 and CDR2 (germline): MNHEY, SMNVEV (reference sequence). This CDR3 is 12 amino acids long. V gave up 6 bases and J gave up 8 bases, with 11 bases separating them. The CDR3 protein is CASSHRGDEQFF. CDR3 sequence (DNA): TGTGCCAGCAGCCACCGCGGGGATGAGCAGTTCTTC.

Note on this clone: Other DNA sequences in the same sample also yield this CDR3. The chain combines TRBV18 with TRBJ2-7; perhaps TRBD2 as D (5 bases). Germline lookup yields CDR1 KGHSH and CDR2 LQKENI. This CDR3 comprises 17 residues. Trimming shortened V by 2 bases and J by 0 bases, and 17 bases separated the two germline ends. CDR3 DNA sequence: TGTGCCAGCTCACCAAGTCGGTGGACTTTTAGCTCCTACGAGCAGTACTTC. Translating gives CASSPSRWTFSSYEQYF. The whole variable domain, filled in from reference TRBV18 and TRBJ2-7, reads NAGVMQNPRHLVRRRGQEARLRCSPMKGHSHVYWYRQLPEEGLKFMVYLQKENIIDESGMPKERFSAEFPKEGPSILRIQQVVRGDSAAYFCASSPSRWTFSSYEQYFGPGTRLTVT.

This clone was counted between two and nine times. The chain joins TRBV19 to TRBJ1-1, with D tentatively TRBD1 (5 bases). This CDR3 has 14 amino acids. CDR1 and CDR2 (germline): LNHDA, SQIVND (reference sequence). Trimming removed 4 bases at V and 1 base at J, with 10 bases between. The CDR3 DNA sequence: TGTGCCAGTAGTACAGGACACAAGAACACTGAAGCTTTCTTT. It codes for CASSTGHKNTEAFF.

This chain joins TRBV11-2 and TRBJ1-1, with no clear D. In germline, CDR1 is SGHAT, CDR2 FQNNGV. V lost 5 bases to trimming and J lost 5 bases, with 21 bases between them. The CDR3 sequence is 16 residues long. The CDR3 DNA reads TGTGCCAGCAGCCCCACAGTCCAACATGTCCTGACTGAAGCTTTCTTT. Its protein product is CASSPTVQHVLTEAFF.

The chain joins TRBV7-9 to TRBJ1-1; 8 nucleotides line up with TRBD1. The CDR3 is 12 residues long. Losses at the gene ends were 4 bases for V and 11 bases for J; bases not matched to a gene: 6. From germline, CDR1 is SEHNR and CDR2 FQNEAQ (reference sequence). CDR3 sequence (DNA): TGTGCCAGCAGCTACGGGACAGGTGGGGCTTTCTTT. It specifies CASSYGTGGAFF.

The chain is built from TRBV2 and TRBJ1-4, with TRBD1 identical over 10 bases. Per the germline V gene, CDR1 is SNHLY and CDR2 is FYNNEI. V shed 3 bases and J 8 bases; nucleotides not matched to a gene: 15. The CDR3 consists of 18 residues. CDR3 DNA: TGTGCCAGCAGTGACCGTTGGACAGGGGGGTGGATCAGCGAAAAACTGTTTTTT. It encodes CASSDRWTGGWISEKLFF.

This chain uses TRBV13 with TRBJ1-1, with D hard to call. This CDR3 comprises 16 residues. Trimming pared 1 base from V and 1 base from J, leaving 13 bases between. Germline lookup yields CDR1 PRHDT and CDR2 FYEKMQ (reference sequence). The DNA for the CDR3 is TGTGCCAGCAGCTTAGCGGCCAGGTCCCCGAACACTGAAGCTTTCTTT. This codes for CASSLAARSPNTEAFF.

The V call is TRBV4-1, the J call TRBJ1-5; D gene unclear. V was trimmed by 3 bases and J by 5 bases, leaving 5 bases between them. CDR1 MGHRA and CDR2 YSYEKL come from the germline V gene. The CDR3 has 12 amino acids. CDR3 in amino acids: CASSHPDQPQHF. Here the CDR3 DNA reads TGCGCCAGCAGCCACCCGGATCAGCCCCAGCATTTT.

The rearrangement joins TRBV9 to TRBJ2-1, with 10 bases matching TRBD2. Looked up from germline, CDR1 is SGDLS and CDR2 is YYNGEE. The CDR3 length is 16 residues. Losses at the gene ends were 0 bases for V and 6 bases for J; bases not matched to a gene: 6. As DNA, the CDR3 is TGTGCCAGCAGCGTAGTGGCACTAGCGGGGCCCAATGAGCAGTTCTTC. Translating it yields CASSVVALAGPNEQFF.